The next 20 T cell receptor beta chains were all read from a single sample in a study of Graves' ophthalmopathy and Graves' hyperthyroidism. The sequenced template was RNA, covering the TCR beta CDR3 region. An opening RT-PCR round employed HTBI primers and preceded a second-round multiplex PCR. TCRdb analysed the multiplex PCR reads with MiXCR anew, one entry per CDR3 protein. The table lists a few hundred thousand distinct CDR3 sequences, about a sixth of them singletons. Sample: peripheral blood. The receptors were sampled from an adult woman with stable Graves' hyperthyroidism.

Comment on this clonotype: It may be a read error: a sequence one base away is much more abundant. Because the CDR3 is missing its conserved closing phenylalanine or tryptophan, this is likely a read error. V is TRBV11-2 and J is TRBJ2-3; 12 nucleotides line up with TRBD2. The CDR3 length is 17 residues. CDR1 and CDR2 from the germline V gene are SGHAT and FQNNGV. V trimming: 1 base; J trimming: 4 bases; junction bases outside the gene matches: 6. The CDR3 region has the DNA TGTGCCAGCAGCTTAGGTCCTAGCGGGGGGGGTGCAGATACGCAGTATTTG. This codes for CASSLGPSGGGADTQYL.

This clonotype has just a few counts. This chain connects TRBV20-1 to TRBJ1-1; no clear D gene. CDR1 DFQATT and CDR2 SNEGSKA come from the germline V gene (reference sequence). V dropped 3 bases and J dropped 3 bases, with 2 bases sitting between them. The length of the CDR3 is 10 residues. CDR3 DNA sequence: TGCAGTGCTAGTCACACTGAAGCTTTCTTT. Its protein product is CSASHTEAFF.

The chain uses TRBV6-4 and TRBJ1-2, with D unresolved. The CDR3 is 13 amino acids. V lost 8 bases and J lost 4, with 14 bases in between. Per germline, CDR1 MRHNA and CDR2 SNTAGT. The DNA of the CDR3 is TGTGCCAGCGTTATGAGCGACGTCTATGGCTACACCTTC. It is translated as CASVMSDVYGYTF.

With respect to this clonotype: A much larger clone differs from this one at a single base, so this may be a read error. The V gene is TRBV19, the J gene TRBJ1-5, with D unresolved. CDR1 LNHDA and CDR2 SQIVND come from the germline V gene (reference sequence). The length of the CDR3 is 14 residues. The CDR3 spells CASTPFPSNQPKHF. CDR3 in DNA: TGTGCCAGTACCCCGTTCCCGAGCAATCAGCCCAAGCATTTT.

This clonotype was recorded at least ten times. The rearrangement joins TRBV7-2 to TRBJ1-2; possibly TRBD1 for D (5 bases). The length of the CDR3 is 15 residues. V was clipped by 5 bases and J by 7 bases, with 20 bases between them. From germline, CDR1 is SGHTA and CDR2 FQGNSA. The CDR3 reads CASSPNGQGYGGYTF. CDR3 nucleotide sequence: TGTGCCAGCAGCCCCAACGGGCAGGGTTACGGTGGCTACACCTTC.

This clonotype was seen repeatedly, ten times or more. The V gene is TRBV27, the J gene TRBJ1-6; D is unclear. Germline-derived CDR1 and CDR2 are MNHEY and SMNVEV (reference sequence). This CDR3 is built from 14 residues. The V gene lost 5 bases and the J gene lost 9 bases, with 14 bases spanning the gap. The DNA of the CDR3 is TGTGCCAGCAGTCCCGGGCCGGCGGGTTCACCCCTCCACTTT. Translation: CASSPGPAGSPLHF.

This clonotype was seen ten or more times. The chain carries TRBV6-5 and TRBJ1-2, with a weak D call TRBD1 (6 bases). The V and J ends lost 5 bases and 8 bases respectively, with 15 bases between them. CDR1 is MNHEY and CDR2 is SVGAGI in the germline V gene. The CDR3 consists of 13 residues. For the CDR3, the DNA is TGTGCCAGCAGTACTCCACGGGGGCGCGGCTACACCTTC. Translation gives CASSTPRGRGYTF.

This clonotype has ten or more counts. The chain recombines TRBV2 with TRBJ1-5; TRBD1 agrees at 8 bases. The germline CDR1 and CDR2 sequences are SNHLY and FYNNEI. Trimming cost V 4 bases and J 1 base; bases outside gene matches: 6. This CDR3 comprises 16 residues. CDR3 residues: CASSAQGASSNQPQHF. The CDR3 DNA is TGTGCCAGCAGTGCGCAGGGGGCCTCGAGCAATCAGCCCCAGCATTTT.

This clonotype was recorded at least ten times. This chain links TRBV7-2 with TRBJ1-5, with D uncertain. This CDR3 contains 15 residues. CDR1 and CDR2 from the germline V gene are SGHTA and FQGNSA. V was pared by 4 bases and J by 7 bases, with 17 bases between. The CDR3 coding sequence is TGTGCCAGCAGCTCCCTCCGCCGTGTCGGCCAGCCCCAGCATTTT. Translation: CASSSLRRVGQPQHF.

In this sample, this clonotype turned up many times. The V call is TRBV12-3 or TRBV12-4, the J call TRBJ2-7; D perhaps matches TRBD1 (6 bases). This CDR3 contains 13 residues. The V end was cut by 4 bases, the J end by 6 bases, with 13 bases between. CDR3 residues: CASSSDSGGEQYF. CDR3 bases: TGTGCCAGCAGTTCGGACAGTGGAGGCGAGCAGTACTTC.

The count of this clonotype is one. One junction end disagrees with the germline gene, perhaps due to a read error. CDR3 region: CASRMPLRDFSSRANTGGLFF. DNA of the CDR3: TGTGCCAGCAGAATGCCACTCCGGGACTTTAGTTCCCGCGCGAACACCGGGGGGCTGTTTTTT. The chain combines TRBV25-1 with TRBJ2-2; D perhaps matches TRBD2 (6 bases). The CDR3 extends over 21 amino acids. Germline values: CDR1 MGHDK, CDR2 SYGVNS.

There are many counts of this clonotype. The rearrangement joins TRBV28 to TRBJ1-5; D remains unclear. The V and J ends lost 3 bases and 0 bases respectively, with 6 bases between them. Germline CDR1 and CDR2: MDHEN and SYDVKM. CDR3 length equals 14 residues. The CDR3 sequence: CASSFQDSNQPQHF. The CDR3, as DNA: TGTGCCAGCAGTTTCCAGGATAGCAATCAGCCCCAGCATTTT.

This clonotype was recorded once. The chain uses TRBV6-1 and TRBJ1-5, with 9 bases fitting TRBD1. The ends lost 6 bases at V and 6 bases at J; junction bases unmatched: 6. Germline-derived CDR1 and CDR2 are MNHNS and SASEGT. The length of the CDR3 is 14 residues. CDR3 in amino acids: CASRTGTGFQPQHF. For the CDR3, the DNA is TGTGCCAGCAGAACCGGGACAGGGTTTCAGCCCCAGCATTTT.

This clonotype was counted ten times or more. The genes are TRBV6-1 and TRBJ1-1, with TRBD1 matching 7 bases. Unmatched junction bases numbered 10, after V lost 8 bases and J lost 4 bases. CDR3 length equals 14 residues. Germline V gene data show CDR1 as MNHNS and CDR2 as SASEGT. The CDR3 nucleotides are TGTGCCAGCCTTAAAAGACAGGGCGGCACTGAAGCTTTCTTT. Translated: CASLKRQGGTEAFF.

The table lists this clonotype with many counts. This chain uses TRBV12-3 or TRBV12-4 with TRBJ2-7; D is ambiguous. V was shortened by 1 base and J by 7 bases, with 11 bases between the two germline ends. The CDR3 extends over 13 amino acids. This CDR3 reads CASSLVGRREQYF. The CDR3 coding sequence is TGTGCCAGCAGTTTAGTCGGGCGGAGAGAGCAGTACTTC.

In this sample, this clonotype turned up many times. The chain has TRBV15 and TRBJ2-7, with 11 bases matching TRBD1. This CDR3 is 14 amino acids long. CDR1 is LNHNV, CDR2 YYDKDF, per germline (reference sequence). The trim removed 5 bases at V and 3 bases at J, leaving 3 bases unmatched. The CDR3 protein is CATSRGQGVYEQYF. The CDR3, as DNA: TGTGCCACCAGCCGGGGACAGGGGGTCTACGAGCAGTACTTC.

This clonotype occurred many times. The chain has TRBV19 and TRBJ2-7; 14 bases agree with TRBD2. This CDR3 contains 19 residues. Germline V gene sequence: CDR1 LNHDA, CDR2 SQIVND (reference sequence). With 0 bases clipped from V and 5 bases from J, the junction kept 12 bases outside the gene matches. CDR3: CASSIDPGTSGSPNDEQYF. The CDR3 DNA reads TGTGCCAGTAGTATAGATCCCGGGACTAGCGGGAGTCCGAACGACGAGCAGTACTTC.

This clonotype was counted many times. The V gene is TRBV20-1, the J gene TRBJ2-5, with TRBD2 matching over 8 bases. Germline V CDR1 and CDR2: DFQATT, SNEGSKA (reference sequence). This CDR3 is built from 14 residues. V lost 6 bases to trimming and J lost 5 bases; unmatched junction nucleotides: 11. Here the CDR3 reads CSAEKRERAETQYF. CDR3 DNA: TGCAGTGCCGAAAAGCGGGAGAGGGCGGAGACCCAGTACTTC.

This clonotype was seen repeatedly, ten times or more. V gene TRBV27 combines with J gene TRBJ2-5; 12 bases map to TRBD2. The CDR3 covers 15 residues. After removal of 6 bases from V and 2 bases from J, the junction contained 4 bases not matched to a gene. Germline assignment: CDR1 MNHEY and CDR2 SMNVEV (reference sequence). This chain's CDR3 is CASSWTSGTQETQYF. As DNA, the CDR3 is TGTGCCAGCAGCTGGACTAGCGGGACACAAGAGACCCAGTACTTC.

There are many counts of this clonotype. The V call is TRBV29-1, the J call TRBJ1-1; TRBD1 might be the D (5 bases). Germline V gene sequence: CDR1 SQVTM, CDR2 ANQGSEA. V lost 2 bases and J 5 bases, leaving 15 bases between the germline ends. CDR3 size: 14 residues. CDR3 sequence (DNA): TGCAGCGTTGAAAATGGGGACTGGGGGACTGAAGCTTTCTTT. Translated, it gives CSVENGDWGTEAFF.